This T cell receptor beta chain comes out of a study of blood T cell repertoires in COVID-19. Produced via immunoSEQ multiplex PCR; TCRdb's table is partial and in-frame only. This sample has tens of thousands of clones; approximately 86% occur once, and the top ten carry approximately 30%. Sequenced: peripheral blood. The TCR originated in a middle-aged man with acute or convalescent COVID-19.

The CDR3 is CASSETAQGMGTEAFF. CDR3 nucleotides: TGTGCCAGCAGTGAAACCGCCCAGGGAATGGGGACTGAAGCTTTCTTT. The chain employs TRBV6-1 and TRBJ1-1, with a weak D call TRBD1 (5 bases). Germline V gene sequence: CDR1 MNHNS, CDR2 SASEGT. V gave up 2 bases and J gave up 5 bases, with 18 bases separating them. The CDR3 runs to 16 residues.